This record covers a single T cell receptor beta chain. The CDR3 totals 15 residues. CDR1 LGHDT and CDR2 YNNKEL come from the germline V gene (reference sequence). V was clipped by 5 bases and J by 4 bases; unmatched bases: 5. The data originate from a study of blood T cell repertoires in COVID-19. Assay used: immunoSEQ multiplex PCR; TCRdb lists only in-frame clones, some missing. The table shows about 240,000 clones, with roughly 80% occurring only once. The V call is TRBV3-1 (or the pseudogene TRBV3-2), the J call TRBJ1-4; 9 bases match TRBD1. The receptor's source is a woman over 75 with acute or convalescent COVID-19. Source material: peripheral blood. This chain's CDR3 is CASSVRQGGNEKLFF. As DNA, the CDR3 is TGTGCCAGCAGCGTACGACAGGGGGGTAATGAAAAACTGTTTTTT.